Listed below are T cell receptor beta chains from one sample, sequenced in a study of cytomegalovirus exposure and HLA in healthy donors. Clones were sequenced by immunoSEQ multiplex PCR, and TCRdb holds only the in-frame ones, with some missing. Among 57,000 or so clones listed, approximately 96% were seen once. The specimen sequenced was PBMCs. The receptor source for this set is a man younger than 30 in good health and CMV-seronegative. The CDR3 runs from the conserved cysteine through the conserved F or W. Each record gives: V gene, clone size, D gene, J gene, CDR3 protein, CDR3 DNA. D genes are given only for firm matches. Rows may omit the clone size; those that give it use once, few, many or a size class.

v_call: TRBV5-1
clone_size: NA
d_call: NA
j_call: TRBJ1-1
cdr3_aa: CASSFRRTLNTEAFF
cdr3_nt: TGCGCCAGCAGCTTTCGACGGACACTTAACACTGAAGCTTTCTTT

v_call: TRBV15
clone_size: NA
d_call: NA
j_call: TRBJ2-3
cdr3_aa: CATSRGEASTDTQYF
cdr3_nt: TGTGCCACCAGCAGAGGGGAGGCTAGCACAGATACGCAGTATTTT

v_call: TRBV7-2
clone_size: NA
d_call: TRBD2
j_call: TRBJ2-5
cdr3_aa: CASRASGYQETQYF
cdr3_nt: TGTGCCAGCAGAGCTAGCGGGTACCAAGAGACCCAGTACTTC

v_call: TRBV5-1
clone_size: NA
d_call: TRBD1
j_call: TRBJ1-4
cdr3_aa: CASSAQGASGEKLFF
cdr3_nt: TGCGCCAGCAGCGCCCAGGGGGCGTCTGGTGAAAAACTGTTTTTT

v_call: TRBV29-1
clone_size: NA
d_call: TRBD2
j_call: TRBJ2-7
cdr3_aa: CSVETSGNTYEQYF
cdr3_nt: TGCAGCGTGGAGACTAGCGGAAACACCTACGAGCAGTACTTC

v_call: TRBV6-1
clone_size: NA
d_call: NA
j_call: TRBJ2-5
cdr3_aa: CASSRLVGETQYF
cdr3_nt: TGTGCCAGCAGTCGACTAGTGGGGGAGACCCAGTACTTC

v_call: TRBV28
clone_size: NA
d_call: TRBD2
j_call: TRBJ2-1
cdr3_aa: CASSRGTSGRADEQFF
cdr3_nt: TGTGCCAGCAGTAGAGGGACTAGCGGGAGGGCCGATGAGCAGTTCTTC

v_call: TRBV28
clone_size: NA
d_call: TRBD1
j_call: TRBJ1-4
cdr3_aa: CASSPITGGEDEKLFF
cdr3_nt: TGTGCCAGCAGCCCGATAACAGGGGGGGAAGATGAAAAACTGTTTTTT

v_call: TRBV14
clone_size: NA
d_call: NA
j_call: TRBJ1-1
cdr3_aa: CASSQVTGEAFF
cdr3_nt: TGTGCCAGCAGCCAAGTAACAGGGGAAGCTTTCTTT

v_call: TRBV10-2
clone_size: NA
d_call: NA
j_call: TRBJ2-7
cdr3_aa: CASRDGARSYEQYF
cdr3_nt: TGCGCCAGCAGGGATGGGGCTCGTTCCTACGAGCAGTACTTC

v_call: TRBV5-1
clone_size: NA
d_call: TRBD1
j_call: TRBJ2-3
cdr3_aa: CASSLGDRVYDTQYF
cdr3_nt: TGCGCCAGCAGCTTGGGGGACAGGGTTTACGATACGCAGTATTTT

v_call: TRBV5-1
clone_size: NA
d_call: NA
j_call: TRBJ2-1
cdr3_aa: CASSLGTGTFNEQFF
cdr3_nt: TGCGCCAGCAGCTTGGGTACAGGGACGTTCAATGAGCAGTTCTTC

v_call: TRBV28
clone_size: NA
d_call: NA
j_call: TRBJ2-7
cdr3_aa: CASSSRLKIYEQYF
cdr3_nt: TGTGCCAGCAGCTCCCGGTTGAAGATCTACGAGCAGTACTTC

v_call: TRBV30
clone_size: NA
d_call: NA
j_call: TRBJ1-1
cdr3_aa: CAWSVRGKVLGTEAFF
cdr3_nt: TGTGCCTGGAGTGTACGGGGGAAGGTTCTCGGCACTGAAGCTTTCTTT

v_call: TRBV7-9
clone_size: NA
d_call: NA
j_call: TRBJ1-1
cdr3_aa: CASRDQVNTEAFF
cdr3_nt: TGTGCCAGCAGGGATCAGGTGAACACTGAAGCTTTCTTT

v_call: TRBV30
clone_size: NA
d_call: NA
j_call: TRBJ2-2
cdr3_aa: CAWSSWSTDGDTGELFF
cdr3_nt: TGTGCCTGGAGTTCTTGGAGCACCGACGGCGACACCGGGGAGCTGTTTTTT

v_call: TRBV5-5
clone_size: NA
d_call: NA
j_call: TRBJ1-4
cdr3_aa: CASSLGALEKLFF
cdr3_nt: TGTGCCAGCAGCTTGGGGGCTCTGGAAAAACTGTTTTTT

v_call: TRBV19
clone_size: few
d_call: NA
j_call: TRBJ2-1
cdr3_aa: CAIQGGAGNEQFF
cdr3_nt: TGTGCCATCCAGGGGGGCGCCGGGAATGAGCAGTTCTTC

v_call: TRBV7-6
clone_size: NA
d_call: NA
j_call: TRBJ2-5
cdr3_aa: CASSSRTGKETQYF
cdr3_nt: TGTGCCAGCAGCTCGCGGACTGGCAAAGAGACCCAGTACTTC

v_call: TRBV28
clone_size: NA
d_call: TRBD2
j_call: TRBJ2-3
cdr3_aa: CASSLESPGGPVDTQYF
cdr3_nt: TGTGCCAGCAGTTTAGAAAGCCCGGGAGGGCCCGTAGATACGCAGTATTTT

v_call: TRBV29-1
clone_size: NA
d_call: TRBD2
j_call: TRBJ2-7
cdr3_aa: CSVDCLAGSAYEQYF
cdr3_nt: TGCAGCGTTGATTGTCTAGCGGGAAGCGCCTACGAGCAGTACTTC

v_call: TRBV7-9
clone_size: NA
d_call: TRBD2
j_call: TRBJ2-2
cdr3_aa: CASNLASGNTGELFF
cdr3_nt: TGTGCCAGCAACCTGGCTAGCGGGAACACCGGGGAGCTGTTTTTT

v_call: TRBV27
clone_size: NA
d_call: TRBD1
j_call: TRBJ1-2
cdr3_aa: CASSFRTGGIYGYTF
cdr3_nt: TGTGCCAGCAGTTTTCGGACAGGGGGGATTTATGGCTACACCTTC

v_call: TRBV28
clone_size: NA
d_call: NA
j_call: TRBJ2-1
cdr3_aa: CASSRRGWRLPYNEQFF
cdr3_nt: TGTGCCAGCAGCCGCCGGGGTTGGAGGCTCCCCTACAATGAGCAGTTCTTC

v_call: TRBV5-6
clone_size: NA
d_call: TRBD2
j_call: TRBJ2-1
cdr3_aa: CASSLGLALPNEQFF
cdr3_nt: TGTGCCAGCAGCTTGGGACTAGCGTTACCGAATGAGCAGTTCTTC

v_call: TRBV6-1
clone_size: NA
d_call: NA
j_call: TRBJ2-2
cdr3_aa: CASSEGYGKDTGELFF
cdr3_nt: TGTGCCAGCAGTGAGGGGTACGGGAAAGACACCGGGGAGCTGTTTTTT

v_call: TRBV6-4
clone_size: NA
d_call: TRBD1
j_call: TRBJ2-1
cdr3_aa: CASSNEQGALNEQFF
cdr3_nt: TGTGCCAGCAGTAACGAACAGGGGGCTCTAAATGAGCAGTTCTTC

v_call: TRBV4-1
clone_size: NA
d_call: TRBD1
j_call: TRBJ1-5
cdr3_aa: CASSQTPGTGGQPQHF
cdr3_nt: TGCGCCAGCAGCCAAACACCCGGGACAGGGGGACAGCCCCAGCATTTT

v_call: TRBV30
clone_size: NA
d_call: NA
j_call: TRBJ2-7
cdr3_aa: CAWSVLFVPKGDYEQYF
cdr3_nt: TGTGCCTGGAGTGTACTTTTCGTACCAAAAGGGGACTACGAGCAGTACTTC

v_call: TRBV18
clone_size: NA
d_call: NA
j_call: TRBJ1-5
cdr3_aa: CASSPFGKGNQPQHF
cdr3_nt: TGTGCCAGCTCACCCTTCGGGAAGGGCAATCAGCCCCAGCATTTT

v_call: TRBV9
clone_size: NA
d_call: TRBD1
j_call: TRBJ2-3
cdr3_aa: CASTTGVTDTQYF
cdr3_nt: TGTGCCAGCACCACAGGGGTCACAGATACGCAGTATTTT

v_call: TRBV6-1
clone_size: NA
d_call: NA
j_call: TRBJ2-5
cdr3_aa: CASSDYSNYQETQYF
cdr3_nt: TGTGCCAGCAGTGACTATTCTAACTACCAAGAGACCCAGTACTTC

v_call: TRBV5-4
clone_size: NA
d_call: TRBD2
j_call: TRBJ2-1
cdr3_aa: CASSLPQGLAGVGEQFF
cdr3_nt: TGTGCCAGCAGCTTGCCACAGGGGCTAGCGGGAGTGGGGGAGCAGTTCTTC

v_call: TRBV29-1
clone_size: NA
d_call: TRBD1
j_call: TRBJ1-1
cdr3_aa: CSVEGTGGGVTEAFF
cdr3_nt: TGCAGCGTTGAAGGGACAGGGGGTGGTGTCACTGAAGCTTTCTTT

v_call: TRBV5-6
clone_size: NA
d_call: NA
j_call: TRBJ2-2
cdr3_aa: CASTEGGRTGTGELFF
cdr3_nt: TGTGCCAGCACCGAAGGTGGGCGAACCGGCACCGGGGAGCTGTTTTTT

v_call: TRBV18
clone_size: NA
d_call: TRBD1
j_call: TRBJ2-5
cdr3_aa: CASSPPQGEEWTQYF
cdr3_nt: TGTGCCAGCTCACCTCCACAGGGGGAAGAGTGGACCCAGTACTTC

v_call: TRBV7-8
clone_size: NA
d_call: TRBD1
j_call: TRBJ1-5
cdr3_aa: CASSLRGQGGAIVNQPQHF
cdr3_nt: TGTGCCAGCAGCTTACGAGGGCAGGGGGGTGCGATCGTCAATCAGCCCCAGCATTTT

v_call: TRBV15
clone_size: NA
d_call: TRBD2
j_call: TRBJ2-1
cdr3_aa: CATSRARSSGRWGYNEQFF
cdr3_nt: TGTGCCACCAGCAGAGCCCGGTCTAGCGGGAGGTGGGGGTACAATGAGCAGTTCTTC

v_call: TRBV28
clone_size: NA
d_call: TRBD1
j_call: TRBJ1-5
cdr3_aa: CASSQGQATQPQHF
cdr3_nt: TGTGCCAGCAGCCAAGGACAGGCCACCCAGCCCCAGCATTTT

v_call: TRBV27
clone_size: once
d_call: TRBD1
j_call: TRBJ1-4
cdr3_aa: CASSLQGVGEKLFF
cdr3_nt: TGTGCCAGCAGTTTACAGGGGGTCGGTGAAAAACTGTTTTTT

v_call: TRBV7-8
clone_size: NA
d_call: NA
j_call: TRBJ2-5
cdr3_aa: CASSSPDYPQETQYF
cdr3_nt: TGTGCCAGCAGCTCCCCGGACTATCCCCAAGAGACCCAGTACTTC

v_call: TRBV7-9
clone_size: NA
d_call: NA
j_call: TRBJ1-4
cdr3_aa: CASSFQATNEKLFF
cdr3_nt: TGTGCCAGCAGCTTCCAGGCAACTAATGAAAAACTGTTTTTT

v_call: TRBV29-1
clone_size: NA
d_call: NA
j_call: TRBJ1-2
cdr3_aa: CSAGRQTPLGYYGYTF
cdr3_nt: TGCAGCGCCGGTCGACAGACCCCTTTGGGGTACTATGGCTACACCTTC

v_call: TRBV7-2
clone_size: NA
d_call: NA
j_call: TRBJ2-7
cdr3_aa: CASSLLSEQYF
cdr3_nt: TGTGCCAGCAGCCTATTATCCGAGCAGTACTTC

v_call: TRBV6-5
clone_size: NA
d_call: TRBD1
j_call: TRBJ1-2
cdr3_aa: CASSSTGGLPGGYTF
cdr3_nt: TGTGCCAGCAGTTCCACAGGGGGACTGCCTGGAGGCTACACCTTC

v_call: TRBV10-3
clone_size: NA
d_call: TRBD1
j_call: TRBJ2-2
cdr3_aa: CAISSTRDRGGTGELFF
cdr3_nt: TGTGCCATCAGTTCTACTCGGGACAGGGGAGGGACCGGGGAGCTGTTTTTT

v_call: TRBV19
clone_size: NA
d_call: NA
j_call: TRBJ1-5
cdr3_aa: CASSIEARRYSNQPQHF
cdr3_nt: TGTGCCAGTAGTATAGAGGCACGGCGGTATAGCAATCAGCCCCAGCATTTT

v_call: TRBV28
clone_size: NA
d_call: TRBD1
j_call: TRBJ2-7
cdr3_aa: CASIPGQGPSYEQYF
cdr3_nt: TGTGCCAGCATACCCGGACAGGGACCCTCCTACGAGCAGTACTTC

v_call: TRBV7-3
clone_size: NA
d_call: TRBD2
j_call: TRBJ2-7
cdr3_aa: CASRQTGTSGSYEQYF
cdr3_nt: TGTGCCAGCAGACAAACCGGGACTAGCGGGAGTTACGAGCAGTACTTC